Shown below are 30 T cell receptor beta chains from a single sample sequenced in a study of technical replicates of blood from four donors. Data came from immunoSEQ multiplex PCR; TCRdb stores just in-frame clones and leaves some out. The sample holds tens of thousands of clones, around 97% seen once. The sequenced sample consisted of T cells isolated from PBMCs. The receptors derive from a human donor in good health.

In DNA, the CDR3 is TGTGCCAGCAGCTCCCGACTAGTTACAGATACGCAGTATTTT. Its protein product is CASSSRLVTDTQYF. The genes are TRBV7-2 and TRBJ2-3, with a possible D match to TRBD2 (6 bases). V lost 4 bases, J lost 3 bases, and 11 bases lay in between. The V gene's germline CDR1 is SGHTA and CDR2 FQGNSA. There are 14 residues in the CDR3.

The J gene is TRBJ1-5, the V gene TRBV9, with 9 bases identical to TRBD1. J was trimmed by 7 bases and V by 4 bases; bases with no gene match: 6. CDR1 is SGDLS and CDR2 is YYNGEE in the germline V gene. This CDR3 has 14 residues. The CDR3: CASSSGTGMQPQHF. Here the CDR3 DNA reads TGTGCCAGCAGCTCCGGGACAGGGATGCAGCCCCAGCATTTT.

This chain connects TRBV6-1 to TRBJ2-7, with D possibly TRBD1 on 6 matching bases. V was clipped by 3 bases and J by 4 bases, with 16 bases between them. Per germline, CDR1 MNHNS and CDR2 SASEGT. CDR3 length: 15 residues. CDR3 DNA sequence: TGTGCCAGCAGTGAGTCGTCCGGGACACTTTACGAGCAGTACTTC. It yields the protein CASSESSGTLYEQYF.

The V gene is TRBV21-1, the J gene TRBJ2-2; TRBD2, the D gene given by the table, was not confirmed from the DNA. TRBV21-1 is reported as a pseudogene. The CDR3 consists of 11 residues. The CDR3 region has the DNA TGTGCCAGCAATGTAACCGGGGAGCTGTTTTTT. Its protein is CASNVTGELFF.

This rearrangement joins TRBV9 to TRBJ2-7; a possible D gene is TRBD2 (6 bases). Germline-derived CDR1 and CDR2 are SGDLS and YYNGEE. The CDR3 has 14 amino acids. V was trimmed by 4 bases and J by 5 bases, leaving 16 bases between them. Written as DNA, the CDR3 is TGTGCCAGCAGCCAAACGGGGGTTTTGCACGAGCAGTACTTC. Its protein product is CASSQTGVLHEQYF.

This chain uses TRBV13 with TRBJ2-1; D unclear. This CDR3 comprises 13 residues. The V and J ends lost 5 bases and 4 bases respectively, with 9 bases between them. The germline CDR1 and CDR2 sequences are PRHDT and FYEKMQ (reference sequence). Here the CDR3 DNA reads TGTGCCAGCAGCCCCCTTTCTTACAATGAGCAGTTCTTC. It encodes CASSPLSYNEQFF.

The chain uses TRBV10-3 and TRBJ1-4, with D possibly TRBD1 on 5 matching bases. This CDR3 has 14 amino acids. The V gene lost 0 bases and the J gene lost 8 bases, with 10 bases spanning the gap. Germline V gives CDR1 ENHRY, CDR2 SYGVKD. This CDR3 is CAISESTRAEKLFF. CDR3 sequence (DNA): TGTGCCATCAGTGAGTCGACCAGGGCGGAAAAACTGTTTTTT.

The chain uses TRBV7-6 and TRBJ2-1; 14 bases are shared with TRBD2. The trim removed 1 base at V and 9 bases at J, leaving 8 bases unmatched. This CDR3 comprises 17 residues. Germline V CDR1 and CDR2: SGHVS, FNYEAQ. The CDR3 spells CASSLGATSGGAGEQFF. DNA for the CDR3: TGTGCCAGCAGCTTAGGGGCGACTAGCGGGGGGGCGGGTGAGCAGTTCTTC.

The rearrangement uses TRBV4-1 and TRBJ2-5; TRBD1 matches 8 bases. V gave up 0 bases and J gave up 5 bases; unmatched junction bases: 11. Germline V gives CDR1 MGHRA, CDR2 YSYEKL. The CDR3 length is 17 residues. The CDR3 loop is CASSQDHLRTGRETQYF. As DNA, the CDR3 is TGCGCCAGCAGCCAAGATCATCTTAGGACAGGGAGGGAGACCCAGTACTTC.

The chain combines TRBV9 with TRBJ2-3; D not resolved. Trimming pared 4 bases from V and 2 bases from J, leaving 14 bases between. Germline V CDR1 and CDR2: SGDLS, YYNGEE. The CDR3 is 15 amino acids. CDR3 in amino acids: CASSPSVRLTDTQYF. CDR3 bases: TGTGCCAGCAGCCCCTCCGTAAGACTCACAGATACGCAGTATTTT.

The sample holds one count of this clone. This sequence joins TRBV19 and TRBJ2-2; D might be TRBD1 (6 bases). The CDR3 loop spans 14 amino acids. CDR1 and CDR2 from the germline V gene are LNHDA and SQIVND (reference sequence). The germline V and J ends were trimmed by 6 bases and 1 base, with 9 bases remaining between them. CDR3 DNA sequence: TGTGCCAGTAGGGGACAAATGAACACCGGGGAGCTGTTTTTT. It translates to CASRGQMNTGELFF.

The V gene is TRBV7-9, the J gene TRBJ2-5; D is unclear. Germline V lookup: CDR1 SEHNR, CDR2 FQNEAQ (reference sequence). V lost 3 bases and J 5 bases, leaving 10 bases between the germline ends. The CDR3 loop spans 13 amino acids. The CDR3 region is CASSFASLETQYF. CDR3 sequence (DNA): TGTGCCAGCAGCTTTGCTAGTTTGGAGACCCAGTACTTC.

This chain joins TRBV28 and TRBJ1-5, with 8 bases aligning to TRBD1. V trimming: 6 bases; J trimming: 5 bases; junction bases outside the gene matches: 33. The CDR3 sequence is 23 residues long. CDR1 and CDR2 from the germline V gene are MDHEN and SYDVKM. Here the CDR3 reads CASSAEMVDHDRGDSVYHQPQHF. CDR3 DNA sequence: TGTGCCAGCAGCGCTGAGATGGTTGATCACGACAGGGGTGATTCGGTCTACCATCAGCCCCAGCATTTT.

The genes are TRBV11-2 and TRBJ2-5, with D possibly being TRBD2 (6 bases). This CDR3 region has 15 residues. Germline loops: CDR1 SGHAT, CDR2 FQNNGV. Trimming took 6 bases from V and 2 from J, leaving 16 bases between them. CDR3 amino acids: CASRRPGLPQETQYF. The DNA for the CDR3 is TGTGCCAGCAGAAGACCGGGACTCCCTCAAGAGACCCAGTACTTC.

This sequence joins TRBV28 and TRBJ2-5, with D tentatively TRBD1 (6 bases). Germline V gives CDR1 MDHEN, CDR2 SYDVKM. Trimming removed 6 bases at V and 0 bases at J, with 14 bases between. CDR3 length: 15 amino acids. CDR3 amino acids: CASRDSDWYQETQYF. CDR3 nucleotide sequence: TGTGCCAGCAGGGACAGCGATTGGTACCAAGAGACCCAGTACTTC. Variable domain in full (rest from reference TRBV28 and TRBJ2-5): DVKVTQSSRYLVKRTGEKVFLECVQDMDHENMFWYRQDPGLGLRLIYFSYDVKMKEKGDIPEGYSVSREKKERFSLILESASTNQTSMYLCASRDSDWYQETQYFGPGTRLLVL.

The chain recombines TRBV2 with TRBJ2-7, with a possible D match to TRBD2 (6 bases). The CDR3 extends over 13 amino acids. The V gene lost 5 bases and the J gene lost 3 bases, with 11 bases spanning the gap. The germline V gene encodes CDR1 SNHLY and CDR2 FYNNEI. In DNA, the CDR3 is TGTGCCAGCAGTTATTTGGGGGGCTACGAGCAGTACTTC. Amino acids: CASSYLGGYEQYF.

The CDR3 DNA is TGTGCTAGTGGTTTGGCTCTTACAGGGGAGAACACCGGGGAGCTGTTTTTT. Residues: CASGLALTGENTGELFF. The chain joins TRBV12-5 to TRBJ2-2; 7 positions agree with TRBD1. The CDR3 consists of 17 residues. Germline V CDR1 and CDR2: LGHNT, FRNRAP. The V segment lost 1 base and the J segment 1 base; nucleotides outside the gene matches: 6.

This chain connects TRBV5-1 to TRBJ2-7, with TRBD1 matching over 12 bases. With V trimmed by 3 bases and J by 6 bases, 10 bases remained unmatched. The V gene's germline CDR1 is SGHRS and CDR2 YFSETQ. The CDR3 loop spans 16 amino acids. The CDR3 bases are TGCGCCAGCAGCTCAAACTCCGGGACAGGGGGCTTCGAGCAGTACTTC. Encoded protein: CASSSNSGTGGFEQYF.

The J gene is TRBJ1-2, the V gene TRBV4-2, with 9 bases aligning to TRBD1. Germline V lookup: CDR1 LGHNA, CDR2 YNFKEQ. V lost 0 bases and J lost 1; bases outside the gene matches: 12. The CDR3 extends over 19 amino acids. In DNA, the CDR3 is TGTGCCAGCAGCCAAGATCTTAAGAACAGGGGGCTGTATAACTATGGCTACACCTTC. It translates to CASSQDLKNRGLYNYGYTF.

This chain links TRBV30 with TRBJ2-3; D is possibly TRBD1 (6 bases). This CDR3 has 14 amino acids. From germline, CDR1 is GTSNPN and CDR2 SVGIG (reference sequence). V shed 0 bases and J shed 3 bases, with 10 bases lying between them. This CDR3 reads CAWSVGQGTDTQYF. The CDR3 bases are TGTGCCTGGAGTGTCGGGCAGGGGACAGATACGCAGTATTTT.

This chain links TRBV27 with TRBJ2-1; 10 bases agree with TRBD2. The CDR3 extends over 12 amino acids. Germline CDR1 is MNHEY and CDR2 is SMNVEV (reference sequence). Trimming cost V 5 bases and J 9 bases; bases outside gene matches: 1. CDR3 sequence: CASSASGGEQFF. CDR3 coding DNA: TGTGCCAGCAGTGCTAGCGGGGGTGAGCAGTTCTTC.

The V gene is TRBV4-1, the J gene TRBJ2-7; TRBD2 matches at 7 bases. CDR3 length: 15 amino acids. Losses at the gene ends were 3 bases for V and 3 bases for J; bases not matched to a gene: 8. Germline values: CDR1 MGHRA, CDR2 YSYEKL. CDR3 sequence: CASSQRDYHNYEQYF. Here the CDR3 DNA reads TGCGCCAGCAGCCAGAGGGACTATCATAACTACGAGCAGTACTTC.

The chain uses TRBV12-5 and TRBJ2-7, with 9 bases identical to TRBD1. Germline V gives CDR1 LGHNT, CDR2 FRNRAP. The CDR3 length is 19 residues. The V segment lost 6 bases and the J segment 2 bases; nucleotides outside the gene matches: 20. The CDR3 DNA follows: TGTGCTAGTGGACCTACACCGGGACAGGGTCTTTTCAGTACCTACGAGCAGTACTTC. Residues: CASGPTPGQGLFSTYEQYF.

The chain joins TRBV5-1 to TRBJ2-5, with unresolved D. The CDR3 has 15 amino acids. Germline V gene lookup returns CDR1 SGHRS and CDR2 YFSETQ. The V and J ends lost 3 bases and 1 base respectively, with 13 bases between them. The CDR3 coding sequence is TGCGCCAGCAGCTCGGGTCCCGCCGCCCAAGAGACCCAGTACTTC. Its translation: CASSSGPAAQETQYF.

V and J are TRBV2 and TRBJ2-7, with TRBD2 matching 7 bases. The CDR3 runs 14 residues. The V gene end was trimmed by 6 bases and the J gene end by 3 bases; junction bases not matched to a gene: 8. The germline CDR1 and CDR2 sequences are SNHLY and FYNNEI. CDR3 DNA sequence: TGTGCCAGCAGCCCGAGACTAGCTGTCTACGAGCAGTACTTC. Translating gives CASSPRLAVYEQYF.

This chain links TRBV5-1 with TRBJ2-7; 10 nucleotides line up with TRBD2. Germline V gives CDR1 SGHRS, CDR2 YFSETQ. With 0 bases clipped from V and 2 bases from J, the junction kept 2 bases outside the gene matches. The CDR3 is 15 residues long. The CDR3 loop reads CASSLGTSGPYEQYF. CDR3 coding DNA: TGCGCCAGCAGCTTGGGGACTAGCGGCCCCTACGAGCAGTACTTC.

This chain links TRBV30 with TRBJ1-1; D is ambiguous. Per the germline V gene, CDR1 is GTSNPN and CDR2 is SVGIG (reference sequence). Trimming left V 4 bases short and J 6 bases short, with 12 bases between. The CDR3 covers 12 residues. The DNA of the CDR3 is TGTGCCTGGACCCCGATGAGCGCTGAAGCTTTCTTT. It is translated as CAWTPMSAEAFF.

The chain joins TRBV19 to TRBJ2-5; D is ambiguous. The V gene lost 3 bases and the J gene lost 3 bases, with 8 bases spanning the gap. The germline CDR1 and CDR2 sequences are LNHDA and SQIVND (reference sequence). This CDR3 spans 13 amino acids. CDR3 bases: TGTGCCAGTAGTATTGAGAATGAAGAGACCCAGTACTTC. As protein: CASSIENEETQYF.

The chain has TRBV10-2 and TRBJ2-2; D unresolved. V lost 2 bases, J lost 5 bases, and 9 bases lay in between. The CDR3 totals 14 residues. Germline-derived CDR1 and CDR2 are WSHSY and SAAADI. The CDR3 coding sequence is TGCGCCAGCAGTGAGAACAGTCGAACCGGGGAGCTGTTTTTT. Translating gives CASSENSRTGELFF.

The chain combines TRBV6-5 with TRBJ2-7, with a possible D match to TRBD1 (6 bases). Germline V gene lookup returns CDR1 MNHEY and CDR2 SVGAGI. V lost 6 bases, J lost 3 bases, and 15 bases lay in between. The CDR3 contains 14 residues. CDR3 sequence reads: CASSYRGQYYEQYF. The CDR3 region has the DNA TGTGCCAGCAGCTACCGAGGACAGTACTACGAGCAGTACTTC.